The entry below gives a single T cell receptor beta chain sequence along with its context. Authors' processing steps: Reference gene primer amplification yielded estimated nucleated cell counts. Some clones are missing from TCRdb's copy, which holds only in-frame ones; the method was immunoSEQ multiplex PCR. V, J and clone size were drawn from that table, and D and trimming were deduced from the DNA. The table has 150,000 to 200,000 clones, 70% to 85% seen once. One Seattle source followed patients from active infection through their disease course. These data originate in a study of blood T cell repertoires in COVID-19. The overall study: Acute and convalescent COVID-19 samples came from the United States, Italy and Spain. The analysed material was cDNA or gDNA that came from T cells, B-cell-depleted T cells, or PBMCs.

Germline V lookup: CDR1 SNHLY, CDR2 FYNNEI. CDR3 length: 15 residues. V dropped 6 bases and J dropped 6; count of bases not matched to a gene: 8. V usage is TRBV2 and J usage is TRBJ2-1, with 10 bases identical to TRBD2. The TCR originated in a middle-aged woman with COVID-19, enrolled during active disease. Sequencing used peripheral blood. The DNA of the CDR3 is TGTGCCAGCAGGGGTTCCAGCGGGAGGGGCAATGAGCAGTTCTTC. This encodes CASRGSSGRGNEQFF.